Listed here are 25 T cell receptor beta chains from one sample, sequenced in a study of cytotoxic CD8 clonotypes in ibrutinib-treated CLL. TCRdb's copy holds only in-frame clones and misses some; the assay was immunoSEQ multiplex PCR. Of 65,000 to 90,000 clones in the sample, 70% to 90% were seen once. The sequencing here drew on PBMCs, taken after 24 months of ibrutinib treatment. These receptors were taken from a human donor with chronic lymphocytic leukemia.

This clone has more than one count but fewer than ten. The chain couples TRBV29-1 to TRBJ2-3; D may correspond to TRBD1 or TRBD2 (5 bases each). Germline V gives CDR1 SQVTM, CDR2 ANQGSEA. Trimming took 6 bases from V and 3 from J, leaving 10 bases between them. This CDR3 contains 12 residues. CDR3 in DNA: TGCAGCGTGAGGGGTCAGACAGATACGCAGTATTTT. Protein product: CSVRGQTDTQYF.

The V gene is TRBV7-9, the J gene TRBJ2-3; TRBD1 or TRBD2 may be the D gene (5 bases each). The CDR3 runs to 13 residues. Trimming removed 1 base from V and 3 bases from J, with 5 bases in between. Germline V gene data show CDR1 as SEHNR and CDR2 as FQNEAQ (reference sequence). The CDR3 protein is CASSLGGTDTQYF. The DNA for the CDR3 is TGTGCCAGCAGCTTAGGGGGGACAGATACGCAGTATTTT.

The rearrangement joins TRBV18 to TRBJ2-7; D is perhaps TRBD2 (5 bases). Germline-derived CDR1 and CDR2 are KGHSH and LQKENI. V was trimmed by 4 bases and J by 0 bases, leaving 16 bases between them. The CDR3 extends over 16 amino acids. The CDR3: CASSLKDWPLSYEQYF. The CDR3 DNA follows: TGTGCCAGCTCACTAAAGGACTGGCCGCTCTCCTACGAGCAGTACTTC.

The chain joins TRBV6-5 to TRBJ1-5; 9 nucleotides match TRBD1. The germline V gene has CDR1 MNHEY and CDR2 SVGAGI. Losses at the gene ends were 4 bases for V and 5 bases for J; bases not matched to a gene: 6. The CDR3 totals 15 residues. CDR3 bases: TGTGCCAGCAGTTCTGGGACAGGGAGGCATCAGCCCCAGCATTTT. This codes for CASSSGTGRHQPQHF.

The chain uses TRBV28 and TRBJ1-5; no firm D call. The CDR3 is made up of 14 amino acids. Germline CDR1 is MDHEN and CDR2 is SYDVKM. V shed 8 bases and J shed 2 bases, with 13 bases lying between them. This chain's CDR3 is CASGLSGGNQPQHF. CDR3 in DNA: TGTGCCAGCGGACTTTCTGGGGGCAATCAGCCCCAGCATTTT.

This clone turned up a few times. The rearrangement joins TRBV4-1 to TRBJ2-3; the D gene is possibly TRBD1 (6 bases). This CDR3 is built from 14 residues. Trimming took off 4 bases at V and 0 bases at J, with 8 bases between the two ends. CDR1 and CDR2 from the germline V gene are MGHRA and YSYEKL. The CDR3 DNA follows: TGCGCCAGCAGCCGAGGACAGAGCACAGATACGCAGTATTTT. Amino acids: CASSRGQSTDTQYF.

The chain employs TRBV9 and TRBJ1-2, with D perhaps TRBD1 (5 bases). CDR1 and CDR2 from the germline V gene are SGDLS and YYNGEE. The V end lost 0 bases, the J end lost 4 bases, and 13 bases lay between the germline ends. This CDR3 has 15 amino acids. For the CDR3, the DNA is TGTGCCAGCAGCGTAGATCCGCAGGGCATCTATGGCTACACCTTC. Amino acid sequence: CASSVDPQGIYGYTF.

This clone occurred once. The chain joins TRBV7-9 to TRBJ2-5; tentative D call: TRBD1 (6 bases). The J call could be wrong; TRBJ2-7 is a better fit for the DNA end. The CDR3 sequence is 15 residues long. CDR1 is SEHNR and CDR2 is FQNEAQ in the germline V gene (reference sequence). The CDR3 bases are TGTGCCAGCAGCTTAGAGGACAGACTCTCCTACGAGCAGTACTTC. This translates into CASSLEDRLSYEQYF.

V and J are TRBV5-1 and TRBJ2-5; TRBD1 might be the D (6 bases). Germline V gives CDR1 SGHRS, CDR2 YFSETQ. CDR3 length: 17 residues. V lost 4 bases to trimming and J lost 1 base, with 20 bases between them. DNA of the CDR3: TGCGCCAGCAGCGAAATGCGTGGACAGCCGCCCCAAGAGACCCAGTACTTC. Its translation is CASSEMRGQPPQETQYF.

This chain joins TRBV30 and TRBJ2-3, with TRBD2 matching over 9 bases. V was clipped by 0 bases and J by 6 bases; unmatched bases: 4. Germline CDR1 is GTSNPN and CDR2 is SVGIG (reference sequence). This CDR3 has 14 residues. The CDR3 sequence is CAWSVAGGVDTQYF. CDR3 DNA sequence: TGTGCCTGGAGTGTTGCGGGGGGGGTCGATACGCAGTATTTT.

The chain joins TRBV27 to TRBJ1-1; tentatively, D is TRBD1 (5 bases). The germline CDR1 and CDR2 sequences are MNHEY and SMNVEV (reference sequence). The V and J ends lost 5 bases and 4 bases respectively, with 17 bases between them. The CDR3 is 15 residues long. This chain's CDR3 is CASSKTAALGTEAFF. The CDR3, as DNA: TGTGCCAGCAGTAAGACAGCCGCCTTGGGCACTGAAGCTTTCTTT.

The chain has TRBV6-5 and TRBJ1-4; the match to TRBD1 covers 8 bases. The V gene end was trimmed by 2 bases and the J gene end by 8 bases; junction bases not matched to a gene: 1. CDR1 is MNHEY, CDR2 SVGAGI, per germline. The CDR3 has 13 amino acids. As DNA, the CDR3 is TGTGCCAGCAGTTACCGGGACAGGGAAAAACTGTTTTTT. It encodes CASSYRDREKLFF.

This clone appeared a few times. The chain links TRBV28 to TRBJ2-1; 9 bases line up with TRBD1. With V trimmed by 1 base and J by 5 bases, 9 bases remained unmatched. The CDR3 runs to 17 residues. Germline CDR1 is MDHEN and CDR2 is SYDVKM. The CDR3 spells CASSLLSRQGGDNEQFF. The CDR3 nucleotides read TGTGCCAGCAGTTTATTATCTCGACAGGGGGGAGACAATGAGCAGTTCTTC. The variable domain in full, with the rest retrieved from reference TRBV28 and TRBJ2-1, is DVKVTQSSRYLVKRTGEKVFLECVQDMDHENMFWYRQDPGLGLRLIYFSYDVKMKEKGDIPEGYSVSREKKERFSLILESASTNQTSMYLCASSLLSRQGGDNEQFFGPGTRLTVL.

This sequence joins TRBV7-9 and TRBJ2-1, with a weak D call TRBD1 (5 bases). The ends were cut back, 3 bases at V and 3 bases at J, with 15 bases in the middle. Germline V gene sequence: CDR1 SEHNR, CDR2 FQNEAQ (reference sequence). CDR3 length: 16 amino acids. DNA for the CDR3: TGTGCCAGCAGCTTGAGAAGGCTAGGGGACTACAATGAGCAGTTCTTC. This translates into CASSLRRLGDYNEQFF. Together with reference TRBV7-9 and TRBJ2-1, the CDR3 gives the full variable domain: DTGVSQNPRHKITKRGQNVTFRCDPISEHNRLYWYRQTLGQGPEFLTYFQNEAQLEKSRLLSDRFSAERPKGSFSTLEIQRTEQGDSAMYLCASSLRRLGDYNEQFFGPGTRLTVL.

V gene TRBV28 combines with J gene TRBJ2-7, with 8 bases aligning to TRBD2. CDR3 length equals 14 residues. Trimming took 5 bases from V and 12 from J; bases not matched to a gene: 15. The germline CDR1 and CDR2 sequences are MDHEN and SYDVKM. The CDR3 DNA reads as TGTGCCAGCAGTCCCGGGGGTAGCGGGGCGAGCCTGTACTTC. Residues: CASSPGGSGASLYF. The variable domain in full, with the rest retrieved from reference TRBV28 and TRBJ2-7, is DVKVTQSSRYLVKRTGEKVFLECVQDMDHENMFWYRQDPGLGLRLIYFSYDVKMKEKGDIPEGYSVSREKKERFSLILESASTNQTSMYLCASSPGGSGASLYFGPGTRLTVT.

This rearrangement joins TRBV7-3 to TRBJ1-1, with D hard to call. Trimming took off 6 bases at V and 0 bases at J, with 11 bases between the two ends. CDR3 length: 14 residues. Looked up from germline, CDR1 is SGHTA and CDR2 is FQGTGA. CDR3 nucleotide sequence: TGTGCCAGCAGTGCAACAGTATTGAACACTGAAGCTTTCTTT. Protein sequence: CASSATVLNTEAFF.

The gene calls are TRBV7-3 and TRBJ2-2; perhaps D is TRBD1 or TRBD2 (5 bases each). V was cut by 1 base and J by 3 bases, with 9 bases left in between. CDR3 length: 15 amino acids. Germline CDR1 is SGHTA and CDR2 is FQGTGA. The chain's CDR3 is CASSLMTADTGELFF. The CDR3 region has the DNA TGTGCCAGCAGCTTAATGACAGCGGACACCGGGGAGCTGTTTTTT.

The CDR3 DNA sequence: TGTGCCACCAGCAGAGATCGGAGCGGGAGGCTGTACGAGCAGTACTTC. It is translated as CATSRDRSGRLYEQYF. The chain recombines TRBV15 with TRBJ2-5, with 9 nucleotides matching TRBD2. The better agreement between TRBJ2-7 and the DNA end casts doubt on the J call. CDR1 is LNHNV, CDR2 YYDKDF, per germline (reference sequence). The CDR3 length is 16 residues.

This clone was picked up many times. CDR3 sequence reads: CASSSVGGYGYTF. The CDR3 DNA reads TGTGCCAGCAGCTCCGTTGGGGGCTATGGCTACACCTTC. The V and J genes are TRBV11-2 and TRBJ1-2; weak D call: TRBD1 (5 bases). Trimming left V 4 bases short and J 4 bases short, with 10 bases between. Per germline, CDR1 SGHAT and CDR2 FQNNGV. This CDR3 has 13 residues.

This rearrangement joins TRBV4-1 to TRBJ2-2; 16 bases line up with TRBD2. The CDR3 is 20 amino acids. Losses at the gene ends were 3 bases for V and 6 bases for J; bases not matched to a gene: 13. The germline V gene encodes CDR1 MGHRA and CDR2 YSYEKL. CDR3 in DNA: TGCGCCAGCAGCCACCCGGGACTAGCGGGAGGGCTAGGGCTTTCCGGGGAGCTGTTTTTT. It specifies CASSHPGLAGGLGLSGELFF.

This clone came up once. The CDR3 sequence is CASSSGLAGAPSYEQYF. DNA for the CDR3: TGTGCCAGCAGTTCGGGACTAGCGGGAGCCCCGTCCTACGAGCAGTACTTC. V gene TRBV27 combines with J gene TRBJ2-7; 14 bases are shared with TRBD2. The CDR3 contains 17 residues. Germline V gene data show CDR1 as MNHEY and CDR2 as SMNVEV (reference sequence). The V gene end was trimmed by 4 bases and the J gene end by 1 base; junction bases not matched to a gene: 6.

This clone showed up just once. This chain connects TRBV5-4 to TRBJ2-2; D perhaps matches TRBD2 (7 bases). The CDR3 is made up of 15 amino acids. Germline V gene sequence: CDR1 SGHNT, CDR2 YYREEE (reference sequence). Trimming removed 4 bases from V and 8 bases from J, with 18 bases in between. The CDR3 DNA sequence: TGTGCCAGCAGCCCCCCGGGGGGCGCGGATGGGGAGCTGTTTTTT. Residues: CASSPPGGADGELFF.

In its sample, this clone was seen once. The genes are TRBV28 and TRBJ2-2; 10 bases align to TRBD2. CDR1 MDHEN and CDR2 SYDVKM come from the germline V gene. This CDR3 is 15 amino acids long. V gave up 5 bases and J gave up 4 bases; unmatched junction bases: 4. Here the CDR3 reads CASSASGRLTGELFF. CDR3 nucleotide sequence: TGTGCCAGCAGTGCTAGCGGGAGACTCACCGGGGAGCTGTTTTTT.

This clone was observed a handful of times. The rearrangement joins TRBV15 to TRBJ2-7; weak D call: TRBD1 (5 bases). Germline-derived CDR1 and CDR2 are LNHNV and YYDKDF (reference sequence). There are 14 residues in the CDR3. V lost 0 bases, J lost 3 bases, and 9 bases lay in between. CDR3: CATSRDGQGYEQYF. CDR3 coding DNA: TGTGCCACCAGCAGAGATGGTCAGGGCTACGAGCAGTACTTC. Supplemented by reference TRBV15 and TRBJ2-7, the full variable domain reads DAMVIQNPRYQVTQFGKPVTLSCSQTLNHNVMYWYQQKSSQAPKLLFHYYDKDFNNEADTPDNFQSRRPNTSFCFLDIRSPGLGDTAMYLCATSRDGQGYEQYFGPGTRLTVT.

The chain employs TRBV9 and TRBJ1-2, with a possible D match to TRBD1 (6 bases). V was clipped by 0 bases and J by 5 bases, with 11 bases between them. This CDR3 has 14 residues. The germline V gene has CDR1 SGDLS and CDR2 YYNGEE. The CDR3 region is CASSVDRDPYGYTF. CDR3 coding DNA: TGTGCCAGCAGCGTAGACAGGGATCCATATGGCTACACCTTC.